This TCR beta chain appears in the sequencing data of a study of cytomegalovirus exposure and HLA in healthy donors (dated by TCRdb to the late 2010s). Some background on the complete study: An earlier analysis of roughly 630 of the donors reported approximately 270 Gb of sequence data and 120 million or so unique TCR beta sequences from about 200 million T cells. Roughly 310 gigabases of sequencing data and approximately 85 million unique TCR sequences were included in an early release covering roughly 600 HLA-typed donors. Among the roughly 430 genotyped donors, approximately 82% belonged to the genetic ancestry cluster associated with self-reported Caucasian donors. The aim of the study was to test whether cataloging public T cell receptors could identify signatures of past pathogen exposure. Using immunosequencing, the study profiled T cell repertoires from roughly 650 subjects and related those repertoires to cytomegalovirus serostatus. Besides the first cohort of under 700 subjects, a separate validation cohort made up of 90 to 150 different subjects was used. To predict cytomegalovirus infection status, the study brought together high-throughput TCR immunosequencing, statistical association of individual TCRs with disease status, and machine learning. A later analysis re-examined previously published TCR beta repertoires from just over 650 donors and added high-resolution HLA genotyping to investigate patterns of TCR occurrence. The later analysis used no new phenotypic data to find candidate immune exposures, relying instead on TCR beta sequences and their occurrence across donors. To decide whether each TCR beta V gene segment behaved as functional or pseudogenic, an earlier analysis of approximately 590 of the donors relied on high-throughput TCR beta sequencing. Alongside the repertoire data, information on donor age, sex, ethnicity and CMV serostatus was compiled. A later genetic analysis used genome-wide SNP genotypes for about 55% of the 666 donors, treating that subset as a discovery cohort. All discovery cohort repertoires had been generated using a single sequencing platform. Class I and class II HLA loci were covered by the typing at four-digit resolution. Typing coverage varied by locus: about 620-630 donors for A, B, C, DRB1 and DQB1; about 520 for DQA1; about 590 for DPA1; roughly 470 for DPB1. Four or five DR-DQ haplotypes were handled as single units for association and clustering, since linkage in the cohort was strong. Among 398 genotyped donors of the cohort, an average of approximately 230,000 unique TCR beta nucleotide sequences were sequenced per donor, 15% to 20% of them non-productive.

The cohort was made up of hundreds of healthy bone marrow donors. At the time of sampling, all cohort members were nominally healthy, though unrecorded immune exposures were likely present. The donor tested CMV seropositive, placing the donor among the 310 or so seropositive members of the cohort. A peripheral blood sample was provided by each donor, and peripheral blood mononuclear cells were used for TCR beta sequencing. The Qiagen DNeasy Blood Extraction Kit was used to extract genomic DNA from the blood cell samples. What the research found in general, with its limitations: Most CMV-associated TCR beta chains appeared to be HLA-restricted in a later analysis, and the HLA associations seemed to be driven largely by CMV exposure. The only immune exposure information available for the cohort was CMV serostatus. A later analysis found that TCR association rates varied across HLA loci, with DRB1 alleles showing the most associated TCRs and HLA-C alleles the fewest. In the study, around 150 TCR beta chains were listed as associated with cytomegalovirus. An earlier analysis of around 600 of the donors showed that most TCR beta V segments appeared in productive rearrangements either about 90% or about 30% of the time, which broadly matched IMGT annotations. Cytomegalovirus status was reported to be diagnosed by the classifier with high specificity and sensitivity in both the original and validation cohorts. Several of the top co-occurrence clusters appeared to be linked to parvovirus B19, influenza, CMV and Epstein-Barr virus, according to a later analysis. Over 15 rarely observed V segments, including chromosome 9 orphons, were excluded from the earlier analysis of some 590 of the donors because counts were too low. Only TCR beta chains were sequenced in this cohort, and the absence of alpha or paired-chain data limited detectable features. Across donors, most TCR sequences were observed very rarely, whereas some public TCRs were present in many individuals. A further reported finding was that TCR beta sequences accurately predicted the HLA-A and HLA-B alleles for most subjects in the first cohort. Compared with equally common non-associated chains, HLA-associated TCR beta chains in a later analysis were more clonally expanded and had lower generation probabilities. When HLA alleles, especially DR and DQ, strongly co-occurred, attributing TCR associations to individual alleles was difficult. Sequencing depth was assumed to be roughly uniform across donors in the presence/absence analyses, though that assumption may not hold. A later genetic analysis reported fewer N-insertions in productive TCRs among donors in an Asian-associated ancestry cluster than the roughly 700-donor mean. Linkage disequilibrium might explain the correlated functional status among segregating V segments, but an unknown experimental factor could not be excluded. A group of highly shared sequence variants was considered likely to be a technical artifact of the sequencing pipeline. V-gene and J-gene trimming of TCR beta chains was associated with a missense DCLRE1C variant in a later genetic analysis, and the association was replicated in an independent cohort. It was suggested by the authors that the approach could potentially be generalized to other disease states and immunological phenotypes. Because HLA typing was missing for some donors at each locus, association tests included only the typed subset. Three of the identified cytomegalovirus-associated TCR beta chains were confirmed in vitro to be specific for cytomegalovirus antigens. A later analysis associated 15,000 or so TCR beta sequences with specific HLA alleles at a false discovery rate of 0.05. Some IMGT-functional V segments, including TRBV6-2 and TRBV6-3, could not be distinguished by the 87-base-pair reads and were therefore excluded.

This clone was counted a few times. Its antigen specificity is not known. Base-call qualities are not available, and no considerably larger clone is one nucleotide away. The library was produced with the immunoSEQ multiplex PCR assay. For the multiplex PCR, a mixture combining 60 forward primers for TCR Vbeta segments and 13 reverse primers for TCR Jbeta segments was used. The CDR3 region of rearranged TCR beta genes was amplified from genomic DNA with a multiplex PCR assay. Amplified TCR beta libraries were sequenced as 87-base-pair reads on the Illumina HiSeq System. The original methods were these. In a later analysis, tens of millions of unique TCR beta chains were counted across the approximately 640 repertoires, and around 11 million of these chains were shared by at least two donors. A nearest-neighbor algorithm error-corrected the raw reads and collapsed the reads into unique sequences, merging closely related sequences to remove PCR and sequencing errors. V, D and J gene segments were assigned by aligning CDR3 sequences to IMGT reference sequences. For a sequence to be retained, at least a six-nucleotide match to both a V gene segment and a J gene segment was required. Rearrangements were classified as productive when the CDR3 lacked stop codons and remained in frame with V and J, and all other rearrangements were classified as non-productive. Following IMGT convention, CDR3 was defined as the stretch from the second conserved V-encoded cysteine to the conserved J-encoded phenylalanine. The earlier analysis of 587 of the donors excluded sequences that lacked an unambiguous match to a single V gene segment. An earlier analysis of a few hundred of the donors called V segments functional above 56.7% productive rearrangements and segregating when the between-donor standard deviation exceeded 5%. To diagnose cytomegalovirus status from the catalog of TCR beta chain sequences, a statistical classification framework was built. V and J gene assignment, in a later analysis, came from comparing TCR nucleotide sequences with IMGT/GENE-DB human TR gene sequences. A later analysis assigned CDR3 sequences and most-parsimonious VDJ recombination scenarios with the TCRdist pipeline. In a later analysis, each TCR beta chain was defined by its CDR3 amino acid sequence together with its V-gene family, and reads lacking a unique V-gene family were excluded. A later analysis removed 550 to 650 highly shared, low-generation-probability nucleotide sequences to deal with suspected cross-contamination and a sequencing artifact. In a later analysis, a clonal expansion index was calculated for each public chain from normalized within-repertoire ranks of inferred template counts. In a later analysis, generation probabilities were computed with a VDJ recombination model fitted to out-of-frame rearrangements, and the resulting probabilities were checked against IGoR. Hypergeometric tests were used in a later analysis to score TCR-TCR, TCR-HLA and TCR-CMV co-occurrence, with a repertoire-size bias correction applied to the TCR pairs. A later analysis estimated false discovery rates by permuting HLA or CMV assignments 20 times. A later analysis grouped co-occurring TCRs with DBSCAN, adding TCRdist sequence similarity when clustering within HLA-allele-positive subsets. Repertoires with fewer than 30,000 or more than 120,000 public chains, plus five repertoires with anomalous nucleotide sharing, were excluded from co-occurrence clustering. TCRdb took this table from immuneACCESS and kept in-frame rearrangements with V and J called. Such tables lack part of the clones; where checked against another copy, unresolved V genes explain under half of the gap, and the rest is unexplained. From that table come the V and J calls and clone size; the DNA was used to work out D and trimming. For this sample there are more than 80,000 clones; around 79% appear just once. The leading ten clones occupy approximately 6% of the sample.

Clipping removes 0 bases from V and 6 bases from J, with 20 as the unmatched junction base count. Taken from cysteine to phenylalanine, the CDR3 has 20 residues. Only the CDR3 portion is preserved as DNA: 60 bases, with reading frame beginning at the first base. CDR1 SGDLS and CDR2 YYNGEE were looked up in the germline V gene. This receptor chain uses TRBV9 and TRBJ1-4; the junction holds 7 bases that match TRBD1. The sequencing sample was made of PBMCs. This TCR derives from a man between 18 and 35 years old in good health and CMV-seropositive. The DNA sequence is TGTGCCAGCAGCGTAGAGATTTGGGGACTTGAGGGGGCGCCGGATGAAAAACTGTTTTTT. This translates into CASSVEIWGLEGAPDEKLFF.